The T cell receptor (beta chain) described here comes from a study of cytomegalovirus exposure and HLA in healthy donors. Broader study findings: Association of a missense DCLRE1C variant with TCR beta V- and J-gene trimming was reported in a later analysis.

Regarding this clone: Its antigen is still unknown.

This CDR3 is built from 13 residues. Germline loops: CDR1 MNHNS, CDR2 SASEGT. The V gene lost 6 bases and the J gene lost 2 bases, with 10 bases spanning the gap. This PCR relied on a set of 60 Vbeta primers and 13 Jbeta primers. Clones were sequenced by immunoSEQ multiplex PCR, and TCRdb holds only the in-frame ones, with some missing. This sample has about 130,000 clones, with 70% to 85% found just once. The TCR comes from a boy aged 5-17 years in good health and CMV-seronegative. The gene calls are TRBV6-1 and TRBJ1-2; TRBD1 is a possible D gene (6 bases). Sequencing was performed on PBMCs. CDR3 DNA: TGTGCCAGCAGGTCCGACAGGAACTATGGCTACACCTTC. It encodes CASRSDRNYGYTF.